This T cell receptor (beta chain) was obtained from a study of shared clonotypes between healthy human individuals (dated by TCRdb to about 2020). Regarding the study in general: The cohort included three men and a couple of women between 18 and 49 years of age. Per donor, three plates each were used for CD4 naive and CD4 memory, two for CD8 naive, and one for CD8 memory. Per donor, leukapheresis produced somewhere between about 0.94 and 9.5 billion PBMCs. To estimate repertoire size and how much clonotype sharing occurs between individuals, the study deeply sequenced the blood TCR repertoires of 5 or 6 healthy adults. To increase sequencing depth and limit assay-specific biases, TCR repertoire library preparation and sequencing were carried out by different laboratories using diverse techniques.

A remark on this clone: Its antigen target is currently unknown. Per-base quality was not reported, and no clone a single base away is much larger than it.

From its cysteine to its phenylalanine, the CDR3 spans 16 amino acids. Only CDR3 DNA is held: 48 bases, read in frame from base 1. V loses 2 bases, J loses 0 bases, and the germline ends lie 14 bases apart. Taken from the germline V gene, the CDR1 and CDR2 loops are MDHEN and SYDVKM. TCR CDR3 regions were amplified from genomic DNA by multiplex PCR using the deep immunoSEQ assay. Extracted genomic DNA from each cell subset was distributed evenly across all wells of several immunoSEQ 96-well plates, and each plate was treated as a replicate. For sorted subsets, approximately 200 ng of genomic DNA, equivalent to around 29,000 T cell genomes, went into each replicate PCR. Purified libraries were quantified with a Qubit 3.0 fluorometer, sized on a Bioanalyzer 2100, and re-quantified with the KAPA Library Quantification kit. Every immunoSEQ 96-well plate was sequenced on a separate single-read 150-cycle Illumina NextSeq 550 flow cell. Turning to the authors' computational methods: Because the immunoSEQ output held only junctional sequences and lacked quality scores, the filtering could not match the filtering applied to full-length reads. Sequences were annotated with PyIR, a Python wrapper for IgBLAST v1.9, using IMGT germline references to assign V/J genes and CDR3. Reads were removed for weak V/J assignments (E-value above 1e-6), missing CDR3, stop codons, out-of-frame junctions, or ambiguous translated residues. V3J clonotypes were defined by identical inferred V gene, J gene, and CDR3 amino acid sequence. Percentage overlap between repertoires was calculated by dividing the number of shared unique clonotypes by the size of the smaller repertoire. Three approaches were used to assess repertoire richness: RTK rarefaction, the Chao1 estimator, and Recon v2.1 estimates of unobserved clonotypes. Generation probabilities were computed with OLGA for all TCRbeta clonotypes obtained by the gDNA method from several donors. Entries here come from immuneACCESS through TCRdb and include only in-frame sequences with V and J called. Some clones fail to appear in such tables; in the studies checked, an unresolved V gene covers under half of the shortfall, and the cause of the remainder is unknown. The V and J calls and clone size were taken over from that table, and D and trimming were inferred from the DNA. Present in this sample are approximately 600,000 clones, approximately 95% of which were seen just once. In total, the top ten clones hold over 0.1% of the sample.

Findings and caveats that apply to the study as a whole: Sampling was restricted to blood, and TCR repertoires in tissues likely differ from the TCR repertoires found in blood. Compared with non-shared clonotypes, the clonotypes found in all four sorted-subset donors had higher generation probabilities. Across several donors, 5% to 6% of naive CD4, around 3.5% of naive CD8, about 2% of memory CD4, and approximately 0.4% of memory CD8 clonotypes were shared. Pairwise subsampling indicated that sequencing depth was expected to affect the degree of clonotype sharing among donors. Incomplete sequencing was indicated by rarefaction of sorted-subset datasets, despite the large sequencing depth. Naive subsets generally had larger estimated clonotype richness than memory subsets. Because the study included only a small number of donors, the genetic and exposure-history diversity represented was limited.

CD8 naive samples consisted of CD45RO-negative cells that were positively selected for CCR7, yielding a CD45RA+CCR7+ population without TemRA cells. Donors were healthy HIV-negative adults with no recently reported acute infections or vaccinations. All donors were Caucasian adults living in Nashville, Tennessee, USA. Blood was collected by leukapheresis, and PBMCs were isolated by Ficoll-Histopaque density gradient centrifugation and then cryopreserved in liquid nitrogen vapor phase. Analytical flow cytometry was used to check the purity and quantity of every magnetically sorted T cell population. From each sorted fraction, genomic DNA was isolated and quantified by UV absorbance on a Nanodrop 2000c.

The rearranged segments are TRBV28 and TRBJ2-7; a tentative D call is TRBD1 (6 bases match). The sample comprised naive CD8+ T cells sorted from blood. The sample's cell subset or site label, in plain terms: CD45RA+CCR7+. The TCR was taken from a woman between 25 and 40 years old in good health. The bases are TGTGCCAGCAGTTTAGTTACCGGGACAAACTCCTACGAGCAGTACTTC. This yields the protein CASSLVTGTNSYEQYF.